What follows are 2 T cell receptor beta chains derived from one specimen sequenced in a study of Graves' ophthalmopathy and Graves' hyperthyroidism. Transcripts of RNA were the source for amplifying TCR beta CDR3 regions. Investigators did first-round RT-PCR with HTBI primers, then second-round multiplex PCR. TCRdb reprocessed the multiplex PCR reads via MiXCR and lists one record per CDR3 protein. The data hold about 550,000 distinct CDR3 sequences, with just under 40% observed a single time. Material for sequencing was peripheral blood or thyroid tissue (not recorded which). Receptors were obtained from an adult man with Graves' hyperthyroidism.

The chain links TRBV30 to TRBJ1-6, with D maybe TRBD1 (5 bases). The CDR3 loop spans 13 amino acids. V was pared by 2 bases and J by 14 bases, with 16 bases between. Germline CDR1 is GTSNPN and CDR2 is SVGIG (reference sequence). The CDR3 loop reads CAWSTAGVVTLHF. The CDR3 coding sequence is TGTGCCTGGAGTACGGCGGGGGTCGTAACCCTCCACTTT.

This chain uses TRBV11-2 with TRBJ1-2; 8 bases map to TRBD1. The CDR3 is made up of 17 amino acids. V gave up 4 bases and J gave up 0 bases; unmatched junction bases: 10. Germline lookup yields CDR1 SGHAT and CDR2 FQNNGV. DNA for the CDR3: TGTGCCAGCAGCTCAGCCGGGACAGGAAAAGCTAACTATGGCTACACCTTC. It is translated as CASSSAGTGKANYGYTF.